The rows below give T cell receptor beta chains drawn from one sample of a study of T-cell reconstitution after alpha-beta-depleted transplantation in children. TCRdb ran MiXCR on the PCR reads and lists one entry per CDR3 protein. The table lists over 450,000 distinct CDR3 sequences, under 12% of them singletons. This sample comprised PBMCs, obtained before TCRalphabeta/CD19-depleted stem cell transplant. These receptor sequences come from a child aged 2-15 years with inherited bone marrow failure, due to receive a stem cell transplant. Both conserved end residues are part of each CDR3. The D gene is left open where the match is weak. Size is stated for part of the rows, as once, few or many counts, or as a class when the clone is expanded.

d_call	j_call	v_call	clone_size	cdr3_nt	cdr3_aa
TRBD2	TRBJ2-3	TRBV9	many	TGTGCCAGCAGCGAGCCCTTCGGCGCGCGGGAGGGGTCAGATACGCAGTATTTT	CASSEPFGAREGSDTQYF
TRBD2	TRBJ2-7	TRBV20-1	many	TGCAGTGCGGGTGGACTAGCCTCCGAGCAGTACTTC	CSAGGLASEQYF
TRBD2	TRBJ2-7	TRBV10-3	many	TGTGCCATCAGTGAACTAGCGGGAGACGAGCAGTACTTC	CAISELAGDEQYF
NA	TRBJ2-1	TRBV21-1	many	TGTGCCAGCAGCCCGCGGGAAGTTTTACTAGGTTGGCAGTTCTTC	CASSPREVLLGWQFF
NA	TRBJ2-2	TRBV7-2	many	TGTGCCAGCAGCCTCGTCGTAGAGTGGGGCGGGGAGCTGTTTTTT	CASSLVVEWGGELFF
TRBD1	TRBJ2-5	TRBV28	NA	TGTGCCAGCAGCGCTGGGACAGGGTGGGAGACCCAGTACTTC	CASSAGTGWETQYF
NA	TRBJ2-5	TRBV5-4	many	TGTGCCAGCAGCATCGTCCCGGGACCCCGGAAAGAGACCCAGTACTTC	CASSIVPGPRKETQYF
NA	TRBJ2-1	TRBV27	many	TGTGCCAGCAGATGGGGCGGTGGGGAGGAGCAGTTCTTC	CASRWGGGEEQFF
TRBD1	TRBJ2-5	TRBV3-1	many	TGTGCCAGCAGGCCCAGGGGGAAACAAGAGACCCAGTACTTC	CASRPRGKQETQYF
NA	TRBJ1-5	TRBV5-1	many	TGCGCCAGCAGCTTTAAATACGACTCAGTCAATCAGCCCCAGCATTTT	CASSFKYDSVNQPQHF
TRBD2	TRBJ2-2	TRBV25-1	many	TGTGCCAGCTCGGCTAGCGGGAGGGATTCGAACACCGGGGAGCTGTTTTTT	CASSASGRDSNTGELFF
NA	TRBJ2-5	TRBV5-6	NA	TGTGCCAGCAACTACCGAACAGGGAACGCCAAAGAGACCCAGTACTTC	CASNYRTGNAKETQYF
NA	TRBJ2-6	TRBV30	few	TGTGCCTCTGAGGCGCTTAGCTCTGGGGCCAACGTCCTGACTTTC	CASEALSSGANVLTF
NA	TRBJ2-3	TRBV20-1	many	TGCAGTGCTAGAGTTGGGGGAAGTTCGATAGATACGCAGTATTTT	CSARVGGSSIDTQYF
NA	TRBJ2-5	TRBV20-1	many	TGCAGTGCTACAGAGCCTCTTCGATCTAAGACCCAGTACTTC	CSATEPLRSKTQYF
TRBD2	TRBJ2-1	TRBV28	few	TGTGCCAGCAGTTTTTGGACTAGCGGGAGAGGCAGTGAGCAGTTCTTC	CASSFWTSGRGSEQFF
NA	TRBJ1-3	TRBV7-2	many	TGTGCCAGCAGCGCCTGGGGGGGGCTCTCTGGAAACACCATATATTTT	CASSAWGGLSGNTIYF
NA	TRBJ2-2	TRBV27	many	TGTGCCAGCAGCGCAACGGGCGGGGAGCTGTTTTTT	CASSATGGELFF
NA	TRBJ2-1	TRBV18	NA	TGTGCCAGCTCACTCTCATTCGGAGAGAGGCCAACCAATGAGCAGTTCTTC	CASSLSFGERPTNEQFF
TRBD2	TRBJ2-5	TRBV5-1	many	TGCGCCAGCAGCAAGGGACTAGCGGGAGGCCCTGGGACCCAGTACTTC	CASSKGLAGGPGTQYF
TRBD2	TRBJ2-1	TRBV6-5	many	TGTGCCAGCAGTTATGGGCTAGCGGGAGCCAATGAGCAGTTCTTC	CASSYGLAGANEQFF
TRBD2	TRBJ2-5	TRBV29-1	many	TGCAGCGCCCAAAGGGGGACTAGCGGGAGAGAGACCCAGTACTTC	CSAQRGTSGRETQYF
TRBD2	TRBJ2-7	TRBV5-4	NA	TGTGCCAGCAGCTTGGGGACTAGCTTCTACGAGCAGTACTTC	CASSLGTSFYEQYF
NA	TRBJ2-7	TRBV12-3/TRBV12-4	NA	TGTGCCAGCAGTGGAGCGGCCCAGGACGAGCAGTACTTC	CASSGAAQDEQYF
NA	TRBJ2-3	TRBV25-1	many	TGTGCCAGCAGTGTTGGGGCAGGTAGCACAGATACGCAGTATTTT	CASSVGAGSTDTQYF
TRBD1	TRBJ1-2	TRBV20-1	many	TGCAGTGCTAGTTATCCATATGAGGGGGCATATGGCTACACCTTC	CSASYPYEGAYGYTF
TRBD1	TRBJ1-5	TRBV20-1	few	TGCAGTGCTCCATATACAGGGGATCTGCCCCAGCATTTT	CSAPYTGDLPQHF
NA	TRBJ2-7	TRBV20-1	many	TGCAGTGCGCATATCGGGGAAACCTACGAGCAGTACTTC	CSAHIGETYEQYF
NA	TRBJ2-3	TRBV11-2	many	TGTGCCAGCAGCCTCACTAATGCAGGCGCAGATACGCAGTATTTT	CASSLTNAGADTQYF
NA	TRBJ2-3	TRBV6-5	few	TGTGCCACTCCAAGCGCAACTAGCACAGATACGCAGTATTTT	CATPSATSTDTQYF
NA	TRBJ2-7	TRBV20-1	NA	TGCAGTGCTAGACCCGCCCGGACAGCCTACGAGCAGTACTTC	CSARPARTAYEQYF
NA	TRBJ2-2	TRBV29-1	many	TGCAGCGTTGATCAGGGAATCGGGGAGCTGTTTTTT	CSVDQGIGELFF
NA	TRBJ1-1	TRBV29-1	many	TGCAGCGTTGTCAGGGGTCGGACTGAAGCTTTCTTT	CSVVRGRTEAFF
TRBD2	TRBJ2-2	TRBV6-2/TRBV6-3	many	TGTGCCAGCACCATAACACTAGCGGGGGCGAACACCGGGGAGCTGTTTTTT	CASTITLAGANTGELFF
TRBD2	TRBJ2-3	TRBV29-1	few	TGCAGCGTTGAAGCCACCTTCGGGACTAGCGGGAGGCCAGATACGCAGTATTTT	CSVEATFGTSGRPDTQYF
TRBD2	TRBJ2-4	TRBV30	NA	TGTGCCTGGGGACTAGCGGTAGCCAAAAACATTCAGTACTTC	CAWGLAVAKNIQYF
NA	TRBJ2-5	TRBV4-1	many	TGCGCCAGCAGCCAAGACCGTACGAAAGAGACCCAGTACTTC	CASSQDRTKETQYF
NA	TRBJ2-1	TRBV12-3/TRBV12-4	many	TGTGCCAGCAGTTCCGGGACCTACAATGAGCAGTTCTTC	CASSSGTYNEQFF
NA	TRBJ2-2	TRBV11-2	many	TGTGCCAGCAGCTCCGCGAACCTGATAGGTGCGAACACCGGGGAGCTGTTTTTT	CASSSANLIGANTGELFF
TRBD2	TRBJ2-3	TRBV7-2	many	TGTGCCAGCAGCTTACAAGCGGGACCAGTCGGAGATACGCAGTATTTT	CASSLQAGPVGDTQYF